Shown below are 13 T cell receptor beta chains from a single sample sequenced in a study of T-cell reconstitution after alpha-beta-depleted transplantation in children (dated by TCRdb to about 2016). In light of the paper, this sample's treatment or condition label describes: allogeneic hematopoietic cell transplantation with graft depleted of TCRalphabeta T cells and CD19 B cells. Libraries were built with PCR. Sequencing used an Illumina HiSeq 2500. TCR library preparation used molecular barcoding, with unique molecular identifiers applied to normalize quantification of the TCRbeta repertoire. Clones were called with MiXCR by TCRdb after fastp trimmed the public reads at Q25, and only in-frame beta chains were retained. Every CDR3 protein is listed once, alongside the most common genes and DNA of its rows. This sample lists hundreds of thousands of distinct CDR3 sequences; 20% to 30% were detected once. The ten largest clones add up to roughly 5% of the sample.

The specimen comprised PBMCs, mostly from graft donor cells, sampled 360 days after TCRalphabeta/CD19-depleted stem cell transplant. The source of these receptors is a female patient younger than 10 who had a stem cell transplant for congenital amegakaryocytic thrombocytopenia, so the T cells may come from the graft donor.

This clonotype was observed a handful of times. The chain uses TRBV27 and TRBJ2-7, with 10 positions matching TRBD2. The V gene's germline CDR1 is MNHEY and CDR2 SMNVEV (reference sequence). The V and J ends lost 0 bases and 2 bases, in that order; junction bases with no gene match: 4. The CDR3 runs to 16 residues. The CDR3 is CASSLSLGLAAYEQYF. The CDR3 region has the DNA TGTGCCAGCAGTTTATCCCTAGGACTAGCGGCCTACGAGCAGTACTTC.

This clonotype has a handful of counts. This chain uses TRBV7-6 with TRBJ1-6; possible D gene TRBD1, 6 bases. Germline V CDR1 and CDR2: SGHVS, FNYEAQ. V was pared by 3 bases and J by 5 bases, with 23 bases between. This CDR3 is built from 19 residues. CDR3 sequence (DNA): TGTGCCAGCAGCTTGGGTCAGGCGGGGGGCGAATTCGATAATTCACCCCTCCACTTT. Amino acid sequence: CASSLGQAGGEFDNSPLHF.

This clonotype has only a few counts. This chain uses TRBV20-1 with TRBJ2-5; D remains unclear. V lost 3 bases to trimming and J lost 2 bases, with 10 bases between them. Germline lookup yields CDR1 DFQATT and CDR2 SNEGSKA (reference sequence). CDR3 length equals 13 residues. CDR3 in amino acids: CSASPYVQETQYF. CDR3 DNA sequence: TGCAGTGCTAGCCCTTACGTACAAGAGACCCAGTACTTC.

This clonotype occurred many times. The chain links TRBV4-1 to TRBJ2-1, with 8 positions matching TRBD2. Germline V lookup: CDR1 MGHRA, CDR2 YSYEKL. J was trimmed by 7 bases and V by 5 bases; bases with no gene match: 7. CDR3 length: 14 residues. CDR3 bases: TGCGCCAGCAGCGAAGGACTAGCTGTAAATGAGCAGTTCTTC. Translation gives CASSEGLAVNEQFF.

This chain's CDR3 is CASSLGGGRNYGYTF. Written as DNA, the CDR3 is TGCGCCAGCAGCTTGGGAGGCGGGAGAAACTATGGCTACACCTTC. The V and J genes are TRBV5-1 and TRBJ1-2; no reliable D call. Germline lookup yields CDR1 SGHRS and CDR2 YFSETQ. Trimming cost V 0 bases and J 2 bases, with 11 bases left between them. This CDR3 comprises 15 residues.

The chain uses TRBV5-6 and TRBJ2-4; TRBD1 aligns across 8 bases. CDR1 and CDR2 from the germline V gene are SGHDT and YYEEEE. V shed 0 bases, J shed 8 bases, and the junction held 16 bases outside the gene matches. This CDR3 region has 18 residues. The CDR3 sequence is CASSLAGRAGGGGDIQYF. In DNA, the CDR3 is TGTGCCAGCAGCTTGGCCGGAAGGGCAGGGGGCGGAGGCGACATTCAGTACTTC.

The V gene is TRBV12-3 or TRBV12-4, the J gene TRBJ2-1; 9 bases match TRBD1. The V gene end was trimmed by 6 bases and the J gene end by 3 bases; junction bases not matched to a gene: 9. The CDR3 consists of 16 residues. In nucleotides, the CDR3 is TGTGCCAGCAGCTATACACAGGGGGCGCGCTACAATGAGCAGTTCTTC. This translates into CASSYTQGARYNEQFF.

The CDR3 reads CSARATTSGRVETQYF. Written as DNA, the CDR3 is TGCAGTGCTAGAGCCACGACTAGCGGGAGGGTAGAGACCCAGTACTTC. The rearrangement uses TRBV20-1 and TRBJ2-5; 14 nucleotides align to TRBD2. Trimming cost V 1 base and J 4 bases; bases outside gene matches: 5. Per germline, CDR1 DFQATT and CDR2 SNEGSKA (reference sequence). This CDR3 comprises 16 residues.

This clonotype was found many times. The genes are TRBV12-3 or TRBV12-4 and TRBJ1-1; the D is unclear. There are 15 residues in the CDR3. The V gene lost 3 bases and the J gene lost 5 bases, with 16 bases spanning the gap. The CDR3 DNA reads TGTGCCAGCAGTTTCGGGCGGGTCACGGGTACTGAAGCTTTCTTT. Its protein product is CASSFGRVTGTEAFF.

The CDR3 is CASSQVGLAGPSTDTQYF. The CDR3 nucleotides are TGCGCCAGCAGCCAAGTGGGACTAGCGGGCCCTAGCACAGATACGCAGTATTTT. The chain is built from TRBV4-1 and TRBJ2-3; 12 positions match TRBD2. The CDR3 extends over 18 amino acids. Per the germline V gene, CDR1 is MGHRA and CDR2 is YSYEKL. V lost 1 base to trimming and J lost 0 bases; unmatched junction nucleotides: 5.

The chain combines TRBV28 with TRBJ1-1; no definite D call. Looked up from germline, CDR1 is MDHEN and CDR2 is SYDVKM. The CDR3 loop spans 15 amino acids. V lost 1 base, J lost 0 bases, and 9 bases lay in between. CDR3 DNA sequence: TGTGCCAGCAGTTTATTGGGCCAGTTGAACACTGAAGCTTTCTTT. Protein product: CASSLLGQLNTEAFF.

This clonotype has more than one count but fewer than ten. The chain uses TRBV20-1 and TRBJ2-5; the D call may be TRBD1 or TRBD2 (5 bases each). The CDR3 extends over 13 amino acids. The germline gives CDR1 DFQATT, CDR2 SNEGSKA (reference sequence). Trimming removed 6 bases from V and 9 bases from J, with 20 bases in between. As DNA, the CDR3 is TGCAGTGCCATCGCGGGCGCCGTGGGGGCCCAGTACTTC. Protein: CSAIAGAVGAQYF.

This clonotype came up many times. This chain joins TRBV4-3 and TRBJ1-2; perhaps TRBD1 as D (5 bases). Trimming cost V 3 bases and J 6 bases, with 14 bases left between them. The germline V gene encodes CDR1 LGHNA and CDR2 YSLEER. The CDR3 is made up of 14 amino acids. This CDR3 reads CASSHGRGRDGYTF. The DNA of the CDR3 is TGCGCCAGCAGCCATGGACGGGGCAGGGATGGCTACACCTTC.